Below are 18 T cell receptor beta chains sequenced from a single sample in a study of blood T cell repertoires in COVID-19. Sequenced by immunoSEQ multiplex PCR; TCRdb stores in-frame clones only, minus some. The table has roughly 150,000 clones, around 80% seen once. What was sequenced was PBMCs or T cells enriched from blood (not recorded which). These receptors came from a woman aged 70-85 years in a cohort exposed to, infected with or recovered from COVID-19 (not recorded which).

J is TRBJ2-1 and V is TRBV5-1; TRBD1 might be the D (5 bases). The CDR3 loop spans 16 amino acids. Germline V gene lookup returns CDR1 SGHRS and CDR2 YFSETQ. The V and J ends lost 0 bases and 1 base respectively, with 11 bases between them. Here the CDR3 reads CASSLGPRESYNEQFF. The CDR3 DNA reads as TGCGCCAGCAGCTTGGGTCCCAGGGAATCCTACAATGAGCAGTTCTTC.

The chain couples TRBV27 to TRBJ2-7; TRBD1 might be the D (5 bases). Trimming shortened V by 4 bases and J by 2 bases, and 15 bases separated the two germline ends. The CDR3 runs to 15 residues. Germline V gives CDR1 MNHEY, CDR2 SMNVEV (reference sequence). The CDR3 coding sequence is TGTGCCAGCAGTTCCCTGACCAGGGCCCCCTACGAGCAGTACTTC. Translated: CASSSLTRAPYEQYF.

CDR3 DNA sequence: TGTGCCAGCTCACCTGGACAGGGCAATCCAGATACGCAGTATTTT. Its protein product is CASSPGQGNPDTQYF. This chain connects TRBV18 to TRBJ2-3; 8 positions agree with TRBD1. Germline lookup yields CDR1 KGHSH and CDR2 LQKENI. The CDR3 runs to 15 residues. V lost 3 bases to trimming and J lost 4 bases; unmatched junction nucleotides: 6.

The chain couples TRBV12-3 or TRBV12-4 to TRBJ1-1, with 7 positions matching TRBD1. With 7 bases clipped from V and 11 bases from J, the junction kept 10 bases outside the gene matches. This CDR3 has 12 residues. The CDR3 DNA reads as TGTGCCAGCACCATTCGACAGGGCTGGGCTTTCTTT. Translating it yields CASTIRQGWAFF.

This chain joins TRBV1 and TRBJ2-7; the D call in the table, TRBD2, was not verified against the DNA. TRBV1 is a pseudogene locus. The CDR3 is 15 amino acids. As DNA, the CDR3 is TGCACCAGCAGCCACCGCGGGGGAAGCTCCTACGAGCAGTACTTC. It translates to CTSSHRGGSSYEQYF.

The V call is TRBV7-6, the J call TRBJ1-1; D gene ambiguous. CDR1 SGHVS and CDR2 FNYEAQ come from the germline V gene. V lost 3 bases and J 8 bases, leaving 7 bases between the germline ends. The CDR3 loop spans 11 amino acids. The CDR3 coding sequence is TGTGCCAGCAGCTTCCACAGCGAAGCTTTCTTT. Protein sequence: CASSFHSEAFF.

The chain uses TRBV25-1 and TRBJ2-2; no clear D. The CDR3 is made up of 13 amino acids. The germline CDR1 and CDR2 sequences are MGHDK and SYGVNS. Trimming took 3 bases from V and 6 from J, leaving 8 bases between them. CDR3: CASSDLGAGELFF. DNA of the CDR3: TGTGCCAGCAGTGATCTGGGCGCCGGGGAGCTGTTTTTT.

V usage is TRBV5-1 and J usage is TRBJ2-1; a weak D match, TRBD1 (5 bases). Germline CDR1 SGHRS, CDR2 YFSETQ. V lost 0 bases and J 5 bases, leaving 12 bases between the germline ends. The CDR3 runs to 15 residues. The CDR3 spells CASSLEPLGDNEQFF. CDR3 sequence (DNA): TGCGCCAGCAGCTTGGAACCCCTAGGGGACAATGAGCAGTTCTTC.

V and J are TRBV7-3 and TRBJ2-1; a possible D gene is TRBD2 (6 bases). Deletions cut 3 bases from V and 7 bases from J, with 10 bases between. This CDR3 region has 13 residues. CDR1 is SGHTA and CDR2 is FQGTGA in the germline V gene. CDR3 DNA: TGTGCCAGCAGCTTCCGGGGGATAAATGAGCAGTTCTTC. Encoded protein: CASSFRGINEQFF.

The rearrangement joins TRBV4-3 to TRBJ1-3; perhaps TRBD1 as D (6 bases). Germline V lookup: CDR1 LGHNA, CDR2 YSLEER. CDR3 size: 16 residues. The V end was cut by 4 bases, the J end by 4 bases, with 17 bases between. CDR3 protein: CASSLGTYGGGNTIYF. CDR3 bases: TGCGCCAGCAGCCTCGGGACATACGGTGGGGGAAACACCATATATTTT.

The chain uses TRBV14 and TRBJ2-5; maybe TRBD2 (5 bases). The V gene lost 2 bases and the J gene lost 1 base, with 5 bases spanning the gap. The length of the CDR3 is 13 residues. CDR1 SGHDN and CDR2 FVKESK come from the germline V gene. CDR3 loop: CASSQLAQETQYF. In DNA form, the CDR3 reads TGTGCCAGCAGCCAACTAGCCCAAGAGACCCAGTACTTC.

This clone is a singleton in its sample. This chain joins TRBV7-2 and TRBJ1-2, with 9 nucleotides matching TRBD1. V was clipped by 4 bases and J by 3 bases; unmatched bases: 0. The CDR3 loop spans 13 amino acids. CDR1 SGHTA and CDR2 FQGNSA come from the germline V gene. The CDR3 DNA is TGTGCCAGCAGCTGGGACAGGGACTATGGCTACACCTTC. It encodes CASSWDRDYGYTF. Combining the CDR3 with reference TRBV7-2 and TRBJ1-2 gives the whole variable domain GAGVSQSPSNKVTEKGKDVELRCDPISGHTALYWYRQSLGQGLEFLIYFQGNSAPDKSGLPSDRFSAERTGGSVSTLTIQRTQQEDSAVYLCASSWDRDYGYTFGSGTRLTVV.

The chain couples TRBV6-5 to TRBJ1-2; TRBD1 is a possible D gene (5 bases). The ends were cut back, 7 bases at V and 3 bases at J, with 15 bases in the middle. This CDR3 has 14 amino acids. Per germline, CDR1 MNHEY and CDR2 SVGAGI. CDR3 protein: CASNPSWGYYGYTF. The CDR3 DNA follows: TGTGCCAGCAATCCGTCCTGGGGCTACTATGGCTACACCTTC.

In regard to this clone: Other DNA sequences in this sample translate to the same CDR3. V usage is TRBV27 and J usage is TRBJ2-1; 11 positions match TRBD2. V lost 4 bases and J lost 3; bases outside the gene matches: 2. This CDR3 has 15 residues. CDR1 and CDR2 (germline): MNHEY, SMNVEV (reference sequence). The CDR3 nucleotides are TGTGCCAGCAGTTCCCTAGCGGGAGGCTACAATGAGCAGTTCTTC. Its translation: CASSSLAGGYNEQFF.

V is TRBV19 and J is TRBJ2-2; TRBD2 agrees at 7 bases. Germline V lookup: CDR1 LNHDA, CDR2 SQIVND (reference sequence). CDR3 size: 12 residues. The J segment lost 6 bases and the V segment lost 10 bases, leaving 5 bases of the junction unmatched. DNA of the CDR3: TGTGCCACCGGTGGGGGGGCCGGGGAGCTGTTTTTT. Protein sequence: CATGGGAGELFF.

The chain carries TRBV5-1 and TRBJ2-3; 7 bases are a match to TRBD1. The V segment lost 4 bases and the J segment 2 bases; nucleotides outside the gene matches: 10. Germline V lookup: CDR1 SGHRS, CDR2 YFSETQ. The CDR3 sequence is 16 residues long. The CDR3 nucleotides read TGCGCCAGCAGCGGCCGCGTCGGGACAGTCACAGATACGCAGTATTTT. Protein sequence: CASSGRVGTVTDTQYF.

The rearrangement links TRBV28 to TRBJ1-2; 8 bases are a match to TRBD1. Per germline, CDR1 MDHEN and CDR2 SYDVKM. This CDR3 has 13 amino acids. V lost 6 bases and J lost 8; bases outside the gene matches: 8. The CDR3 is CASRLDRVNGYTF. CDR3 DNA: TGTGCCAGCAGGTTGGACAGGGTTAACGGCTACACCTTC.

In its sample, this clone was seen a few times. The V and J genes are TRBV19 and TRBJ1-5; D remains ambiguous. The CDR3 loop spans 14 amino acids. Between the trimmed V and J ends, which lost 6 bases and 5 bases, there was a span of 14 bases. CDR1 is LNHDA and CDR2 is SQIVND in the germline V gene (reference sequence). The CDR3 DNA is TGTGCCAGTAGCACCCCAACTTCTTATCAGCCCCAGCATTTT. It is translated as CASSTPTSYQPQHF.